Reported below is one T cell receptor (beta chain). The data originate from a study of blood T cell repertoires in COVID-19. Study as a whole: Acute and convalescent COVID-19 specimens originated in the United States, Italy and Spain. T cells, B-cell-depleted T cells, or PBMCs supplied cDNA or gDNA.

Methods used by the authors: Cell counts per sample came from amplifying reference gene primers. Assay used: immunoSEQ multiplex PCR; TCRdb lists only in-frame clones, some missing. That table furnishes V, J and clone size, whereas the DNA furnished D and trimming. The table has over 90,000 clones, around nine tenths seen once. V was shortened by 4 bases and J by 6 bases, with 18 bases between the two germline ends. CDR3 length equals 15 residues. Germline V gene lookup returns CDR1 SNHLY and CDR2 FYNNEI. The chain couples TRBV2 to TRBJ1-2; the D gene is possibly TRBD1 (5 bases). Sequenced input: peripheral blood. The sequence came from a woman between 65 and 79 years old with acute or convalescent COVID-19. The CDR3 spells CASSGSLGAGHGYTF. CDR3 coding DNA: TGTGCCAGCAGTGGATCTCTAGGGGCGGGACATGGCTACACCTTC.